The present T cell receptor beta chain was sequenced within a study of cytomegalovirus exposure and HLA in healthy donors. Amplification used 60 Vbeta primers and 13 Jbeta primers. Sequencing used immunoSEQ multiplex PCR; TCRdb keeps in-frame clones, though not all of them. Of about 120,000 clones in the sample, roughly 9% were seen once. This receptor was taken from a woman aged 40 to 50 in good health and CMV-seropositive. The sequenced sample consisted of PBMCs.

As DNA, the CDR3 is TGTGCCAGCTCCCCTCAGGTCGGGGAAGATACGCAGTATTTT. Amino acids: CASSPQVGEDTQYF. The chain links TRBV18 to TRBJ2-3; D possibly corresponds to TRBD2 (5 bases). Looked up from germline, CDR1 is KGHSH and CDR2 is LQKENI. The CDR3 spans 14 residues. Trimming removed 6 bases from V and 5 bases from J, with 15 bases in between.